Following are 23 T cell receptor beta chains from one sample sequenced in a study of T cell responses to AZD1222 COVID-19 vaccine. The table came from immunoSEQ multiplex PCR; TCRdb's copy has only in-frame clones and leaves some out. The profile covers tens of thousands of clones, with about four fifths appearing a single time and roughly an eighth taken by the ten largest. The sequenced sample was peripheral blood, obtained on day 0 of AZD1222 vaccination. The receptors come from an adult in good health.

For the CDR3, the DNA is TGTGCCAGCAGTTCCCCCGAGACAGGTTACAATGAGCAGTTCTTC. This codes for CASSSPETGYNEQFF. This chain links TRBV6-6 with TRBJ2-1; tentatively, D is TRBD1 (6 bases). The CDR3 is made up of 15 amino acids. Germline V lookup: CDR1 MNHNY, CDR2 SVGAGI (reference sequence). V was clipped by 4 bases and J by 4 bases, with 14 bases between them.

The genes are TRBV5-1 and TRBJ2-1; 13 bases fit TRBD2. This CDR3 comprises 17 residues. V shed 3 bases and J 3 bases; nucleotides not matched to a gene: 6. Per germline, CDR1 SGHRS and CDR2 YFSETQ. CDR3 sequence: CASSYIGTSGVYNEQFF. As DNA, the CDR3 is TGCGCCAGCAGCTATATCGGGACTAGCGGGGTCTACAATGAGCAGTTCTTC.

The CDR3 DNA reads TGCGCCAGCAGCGAGACTAGCGGGACCTACAATGAGCAGTTCTTC. Translation gives CASSETSGTYNEQFF. The gene calls are TRBV5-1 and TRBJ2-1; 11 bases align to TRBD2. J was trimmed by 2 bases and V by 4 bases; bases with no gene match: 2. Germline V gene data show CDR1 as SGHRS and CDR2 as YFSETQ. CDR3 size: 15 residues.

The V gene is TRBV14, the J gene TRBJ2-5; TRBD1 might be the D (7 bases). In germline, CDR1 is SGHDN, CDR2 FVKESK. The CDR3 is 13 residues long. Between the trimmed V and J ends, which lost 2 bases and 5 bases, there was a span of 9 bases. CDR3 sequence (DNA): TGTGCCAGCAGCCAACAGGGGGGCGAGACCCAGTACTTC. This codes for CASSQQGGETQYF.

The J gene is TRBJ2-3, the V gene TRBV30; D gene unclear. Germline V gene sequence: CDR1 GTSNPN, CDR2 SVGIG (reference sequence). V was trimmed by 1 base and J by 5 bases, leaving 4 bases between them. This CDR3 region has 11 residues. The CDR3 sequence is CAWSGRDTQYF. The CDR3 DNA sequence: TGTGCCTGGAGTGGACGAGATACGCAGTATTTT.

Remarks on this clone: Sequence at one end of the junction differs from germline and may be a read error. CDR3 in amino acids: CASREGEKLFF. For the CDR3, the DNA is TGTGCCAGCAGGGAAGGGGAAAAACTGTTTTTT. The chain has TRBV2 and TRBJ1-4; no reliable D call. Germline loops: CDR1 SNHLY, CDR2 FYNNEI. The CDR3 spans 11 residues.

The V call is TRBV6-1, the J call TRBJ1-4; D remains unclear. The CDR3 is 14 residues long. V was clipped by 2 bases and J by 6 bases, with 10 bases between them. Per germline, CDR1 MNHNS and CDR2 SASEGT. This CDR3 is CASSEQPDDEKLFF. The DNA of the CDR3 is TGTGCCAGCAGTGAACAGCCAGATGATGAAAAACTGTTTTTT.

CDR3 nucleotides: TGCGCCAGCAGCCAAGGGGTTGGGGCCCAAGAGACCCAGTACTTC. Translated: CASSQGVGAQETQYF. V usage is TRBV4-3 and J usage is TRBJ2-5; TRBD1 might be the D (5 bases). CDR1 and CDR2 from the germline V gene are LGHNA and YSLEER. Trimming left V 1 base short and J 1 base short, with 10 bases between. The CDR3 covers 15 residues.

The chain carries TRBV6-4 and TRBJ2-2; possible D gene TRBD2, 6 bases. Germline V gives CDR1 MRHNA, CDR2 SNTAGT. V lost 4 bases to trimming and J lost 7 bases, with 10 bases between them. CDR3 length equals 13 residues. The CDR3 loop reads CASSARGGGELFF. DNA of the CDR3: TGTGCCAGCAGTGCGCGGGGAGGCGGGGAGCTGTTTTTT.

This rearrangement joins TRBV4-1 to TRBJ2-1, with TRBD2 matching over 14 bases. Per the germline V gene, CDR1 is MGHRA and CDR2 is YSYEKL. The CDR3 consists of 19 residues. Trimming at V came to 1 base and at J to 0 bases, leaving 5 bases not matched to a gene. The DNA of the CDR3 is TGCGCCAGCAGCCAAGGACGACTAGCGGGGGGGCCCTCCTACAATGAGCAGTTCTTC. Protein sequence: CASSQGRLAGGPSYNEQFF.

This chain links TRBV3-1 (or the pseudogene TRBV3-2) with TRBJ2-6; a weak D match, TRBD1 (5 bases). The V and J ends lost 3 bases and 0 bases respectively, with 9 bases between them. The CDR3 extends over 16 amino acids. Germline CDR1 LGHDT, CDR2 YNNKEL (reference sequence). CDR3 protein: CASSHRQLSGANVLTF. The CDR3 nucleotides read TGTGCCAGCAGCCACCGACAGCTCTCTGGGGCCAACGTCCTGACTTTC.

This rearrangement joins TRBV2 to TRBJ2-5, with 9 positions matching TRBD2. Germline V gene lookup returns CDR1 SNHLY and CDR2 FYNNEI. The V segment lost 3 bases and the J segment 2 bases; nucleotides outside the gene matches: 7. The CDR3 runs 16 residues. The CDR3 spells CASSDQLAGAQETQYF. CDR3 nucleotide sequence: TGTGCCAGCAGTGACCAGTTAGCGGGGGCTCAAGAGACCCAGTACTTC.

The rearrangement links TRBV5-4 to TRBJ2-1; D assignment may be TRBD1 or TRBD2 (6 bases each). The germline V gene encodes CDR1 SGHNT and CDR2 YYREEE (reference sequence). This CDR3 region has 15 residues. V shed 6 bases and J shed 4 bases, with 17 bases lying between them. The CDR3 region has the DNA TGTGCCAGCACCCAGGGGACCGCGGGGTACAATGAGCAGTTCTTC. Amino acid sequence: CASTQGTAGYNEQFF.

This chain's CDR3 is CASTSGGYEQYF. CDR3 nucleotide sequence: TGTGCCAGCACTAGCGGGGGTTACGAGCAGTACTTC. This chain links TRBV3-1 (or the pseudogene TRBV3-2) with TRBJ2-7; 10 bases line up with TRBD2. Germline V gene sequence: CDR1 LGHDT, CDR2 YNNKEL (reference sequence). J was trimmed by 4 bases and V by 7 bases; bases with no gene match: 1. The CDR3 has 12 amino acids.

The DNA for the CDR3 is TGCAGTGCTGAGGGGGGTGAAGCTTTCTTT. It translates to CSAEGGEAFF. J is TRBJ1-1 and V is TRBV20-1; maybe TRBD1 (6 bases). The germline CDR1 and CDR2 sequences are DFQATT and SNEGSKA (reference sequence). The ends were cut back, 5 bases at V and 7 bases at J, with 8 bases in the middle. This CDR3 region has 10 residues.

The rearrangement joins TRBV21-1 to TRBJ2-5; the D call TRBD2 from the table was never checked on the DNA. TRBV21-1 has pseudogene status. CDR3 length: 13 amino acids. This chain's CDR3 is CASSAGGEETQYF. The CDR3, as DNA: TGTGCCAGCAGCGCGGGGGGGGAAGAGACCCAGTACTTC.

The V gene is TRBV4-1, the J gene TRBJ2-7; no firm D call. The CDR3 is 12 amino acids. The germline gives CDR1 MGHRA, CDR2 YSYEKL. V lost 0 bases and J lost 6, with 6 bases in between. CDR3: CASSQDKAEQYF. Here the CDR3 DNA reads TGCGCCAGCAGCCAAGATAAGGCCGAGCAGTACTTC.

The chain links TRBV27 to TRBJ2-1; 7 bases are shared with TRBD1. Germline V gene lookup returns CDR1 MNHEY and CDR2 SMNVEV (reference sequence). Trimming at V came to 5 bases and at J to 7 bases, leaving 5 bases not matched to a gene. The CDR3 is 13 amino acids. Here the CDR3 DNA reads TGTGCCAGCAGTGCAATCAGGGGGAATGAGCAGTTCTTC. It encodes CASSAIRGNEQFF.

The chain uses TRBV15 and TRBJ2-1, with no clear D. V was cut by 3 bases and J by 1 base, with 10 bases left in between. This CDR3 has 15 amino acids. Germline loops: CDR1 LNHNV, CDR2 YYDKDF (reference sequence). The CDR3: CATSRVQRSYNEQFF. The CDR3 nucleotides are TGTGCCACCAGCAGGGTACAGAGATCCTACAATGAGCAGTTCTTC.

This chain links TRBV13 with TRBJ2-7; D unclear. Trimming cost V 0 bases and J 6 bases, with 3 bases left between them. Germline loops: CDR1 PRHDT, CDR2 FYEKMQ (reference sequence). This CDR3 is 11 amino acids long. Written as DNA, the CDR3 is TGTGCCAGCAGCTTAGGTCTCGAGCAGTACTTC. Its protein is CASSLGLEQYF.

CDR3 sequence (DNA): TGTGCCAGCAGTTCACAACATACTAGAAGAGGGAATAGCAATCAGCCCCAGCATTTT. It yields the protein CASSSQHTRRGNSNQPQHF. The genes are TRBV27 and TRBJ1-5; D gene uncertain. This CDR3 has 19 amino acids. The V end lost 4 bases, the J end lost 0 bases, and 22 bases lay between the germline ends. Germline V gene sequence: CDR1 MNHEY, CDR2 SMNVEV (reference sequence).

J is TRBJ1-2 and V is TRBV6-2 or TRBV6-3; 9 bases map to TRBD1. CDR3 size: 13 residues. Looked up from germline, CDR1 is MNHEY and CDR2 is SVGEGT. J was trimmed by 4 bases and V by 5 bases; bases with no gene match: 2. For the CDR3, the DNA is TGTGCCAGCAGTGGACAGGGGCGCTATGGCTACACCTTC. It is translated as CASSGQGRYGYTF.

The V and J genes are TRBV30 and TRBJ1-4, with 8 positions matching TRBD1. The V segment lost 4 bases and the J segment 2 bases; nucleotides outside the gene matches: 6. CDR1 is GTSNPN and CDR2 is SVGIG in the germline V gene (reference sequence). CDR3 length: 15 amino acids. The CDR3 DNA follows: TGTGCCTGGAATCGCGCAGGGGGCACTAATGAAAAACTGTTTTTT. Translating it yields CAWNRAGGTNEKLFF.